The clone carrying this T cell receptor (beta chain) appeared many times. Germline assignment: CDR1 MDHEN and CDR2 SYDVKM. The germline V and J ends were trimmed by 5 bases and 4 bases, with 17 bases remaining between them. This CDR3 spans 15 amino acids. These data belong to a study of T cells in Graves' hyperthyroidism and ophthalmopathy. TCR beta CDR3 regions were amplified from RNA. Carried out on the TCR CDR3, a first-round RT-PCR used the HTBI primer set. TCRdb re-called the multiplex PCR reads with MiXCR, one entry per CDR3 protein. This repertoire shows a few hundred thousand distinct CDR3 sequences, about 25% found once; its top ten account for 70% to 75%.

The chain has TRBV28 and TRBJ1-2; D is possibly TRBD1 (6 bases). Specimen: blood. This receptor was taken from a man aged 45 to 65 with Graves' hyperthyroidism. The CDR3 region is CASSDQTGFSYGYTF. CDR3 nucleotide sequence: TGTGCCAGCAGTGACCAGACAGGCTTCAGCTATGGCTACACCTTC.